The next 21 T cell receptor beta chains were all read from a single sample in a study of control samples from healthy donors and cancer patients. TCRdb keeps only in-frame clones here, not all; method: immunoSEQ multiplex PCR. The sample has about 89,000 clones; 86% are singletons. The sample consisted of blood. These receptors came from a man in his thirties or forties in good health.

J is TRBJ2-7 and V is TRBV29-1; 8 positions agree with TRBD1. Per the germline V gene, CDR1 is SQVTM and CDR2 is ANQGSEA. The ends lost 4 bases at V and 4 bases at J; junction bases unmatched: 0. The CDR3 sequence is 11 residues long. The CDR3 loop is CSVGDRYEQYV. The CDR3 nucleotides read TGCAGCGTTGGGGACAGGTACGAGCAGTACGTC.

V gene TRBV4-1 combines with J gene TRBJ2-2; D call uncertain. There are 19 residues in the CDR3. With 0 bases removed from V and 0 bases from J, the gap between germline ends came to 17 bases. Germline-derived CDR1 and CDR2 are MGHRA and YSYEKL. The CDR3 is CASSQESAAQTSNTGELFF. The CDR3 nucleotides read TGCGCCAGCAGCCAAGAGTCCGCAGCCCAGACTTCGAACACCGGGGAGCTGTTTTTT.

In its sample, this clone was seen once. The chain employs TRBV29-1 and TRBJ2-7, with 8 bases identical to TRBD1. V lost 5 bases, J lost 3 bases, and 3 bases stayed unmatched. Per germline, CDR1 SQVTM and CDR2 ANQGSEA. This CDR3 contains 12 residues. As DNA, the CDR3 is TGCAGCGTTATCGGACAGGGCTACGAGCAGTACTTC. Translating gives CSVIGQGYEQYF.

V gene TRBV18 combines with J gene TRBJ2-4; weak D call: TRBD2 (5 bases). CDR1 and CDR2 (germline): KGHSH, LQKENI. V was trimmed by 0 bases and J by 0 bases, leaving 12 bases between them. This CDR3 region has 17 residues. The CDR3 region is CASSPPNRGIAKNIQYF. The CDR3 DNA reads TGTGCCAGCTCACCACCAAACCGGGGAATAGCCAAAAACATTCAGTACTTC. The whole variable domain, remainder taken from reference TRBV18 and TRBJ2-4, is NAGVMQNPRHLVRRRGQEARLRCSPMKGHSHVYWYRQLPEEGLKFMVYLQKENIIDESGMPKERFSAEFPKEGPSILRIQQVVRGDSAAYFCASSPPNRGIAKNIQYFGAGTRLSVL.

The V and J genes are TRBV5-1 and TRBJ2-3; either TRBD1 or TRBD2 may supply D (6 bases each). V was trimmed by 7 bases and J by 1 base, leaving 10 bases between them. Per germline, CDR1 SGHRS and CDR2 YFSETQ. The CDR3 consists of 13 residues. CDR3 sequence: CASGGGGTDTQYF. CDR3 sequence (DNA): TGCGCCAGCGGGGGCGGGGGCACAGATACGCAGTATTTT.

The J gene is TRBJ2-1, the V gene TRBV18, with TRBD1 matching over 8 bases. This CDR3 is 15 amino acids long. CDR1 is KGHSH and CDR2 is LQKENI in the germline V gene. Trimming removed 3 bases from V and 3 bases from J; junction bases left unmatched: 4. DNA of the CDR3: TGTGCCAGCTCACCGACAGGGGAAGGCTACAATGAGCAGTTCTTC. It yields the protein CASSPTGEGYNEQFF.

The gene calls are TRBV4-1 and TRBJ2-2; 10 bases match TRBD2. The germline V gene encodes CDR1 MGHRA and CDR2 YSYEKL. J was trimmed by 8 bases and V by 0 bases; bases with no gene match: 9. The CDR3 is 17 amino acids. The CDR3 DNA sequence: TGCGCCAGCAGCCAAGATGAAAAGCGGGGGGGAACTGGGGAGCTGTTTTTT. Protein: CASSQDEKRGGTGELFF.

V gene TRBV4-1 combines with J gene TRBJ1-2; D uncertain. Germline assignment: CDR1 MGHRA and CDR2 YSYEKL. V was trimmed by 0 bases and J by 6 bases, leaving 11 bases between them. CDR3 size: 14 residues. CDR3 residues: CASSQEPGSNGYTF. The CDR3 nucleotides are TGCGCCAGCAGCCAAGAGCCGGGCAGTAATGGCTACACCTTC.

The chain couples TRBV13 to TRBJ2-5; tentative D call: TRBD2 (6 bases). V was shortened by 3 bases and J by 5 bases, with 16 bases between the two germline ends. CDR3 length: 15 amino acids. Germline V gene sequence: CDR1 PRHDT, CDR2 FYEKMQ (reference sequence). CDR3 sequence (DNA): TGTGCCAGCAGCTTCCGGGCAGGGAGGATGGAGACCCAGTACTTC. It specifies CASSFRAGRMETQYF.

The chain uses TRBV19 and TRBJ2-4, with D possibly TRBD1 on 5 matching bases. CDR1 and CDR2 (germline): LNHDA, SQIVND (reference sequence). This CDR3 has 15 amino acids. Trimming removed 5 bases from V and 1 base from J, with 12 bases in between. The CDR3: CASSLASGAKNIQYF. The CDR3 DNA is TGTGCCAGTAGTCTTGCCTCAGGGGCCAAAAACATTCAGTACTTC.

This clone was seen just once. The chain couples TRBV5-4 to TRBJ1-1; D might be TRBD1 (5 bases). The CDR3 spans 13 residues. From germline, CDR1 is SGHNT and CDR2 YYREEE (reference sequence). The V gene lost 4 bases and the J gene lost 1 base, with 8 bases spanning the gap. CDR3 sequence (DNA): TGTGCCAGCAGCCAGACAGCGAACACTGAAGCTTTCTTT. It yields the protein CASSQTANTEAFF.

Points on this clone: This same CDR3 is encoded by further DNA sequences in the sample. V and J are TRBV5-1 and TRBJ2-6; D possibly uses TRBD1 or TRBD2 (5 bases each). This CDR3 spans 15 amino acids. V lost 0 bases and J 4 bases, leaving 8 bases between the germline ends. Per germline, CDR1 SGHRS and CDR2 YFSETQ. CDR3 loop: CASSLGGTGANVLTF. The CDR3 bases are TGCGCCAGCAGCTTGGGAGGGACCGGGGCCAACGTCCTGACTTTC.

This chain links TRBV5-5 with TRBJ1-2; D ambiguous. Trimming removed 2 bases at V and 4 bases at J, with 27 bases between. CDR1 SGHKS and CDR2 YYEKEE come from the germline V gene (reference sequence). The CDR3 loop spans 19 amino acids. The DNA for the CDR3 is TGTGCCAGCAGCTTTTGGGCCCGACCCCGTACACAGACTGGCTATGGCTACACCTTC. It specifies CASSFWARPRTQTGYGYTF.

The chain links TRBV3-1 (or the pseudogene TRBV3-2) to TRBJ2-5, with D unclear. The germline V and J ends were trimmed by 0 bases and 5 bases, with 4 bases remaining between them. The V gene's germline CDR1 is LGHDT and CDR2 YNNKEL (reference sequence). There are 12 residues in the CDR3. CDR3 DNA: TGTGCCAGCAGCCAAGATCTGGAGACCCAGTACTTC. Translated: CASSQDLETQYF.

V gene TRBV19 combines with J gene TRBJ1-4; D remains ambiguous. The CDR3 contains 14 residues. Per germline, CDR1 LNHDA and CDR2 SQIVND (reference sequence). Trimming left V 6 bases short and J 7 bases short, with 15 bases between. CDR3 protein: CASREAAVGEKLFF. CDR3 coding DNA: TGTGCCAGTAGAGAGGCAGCAGTCGGTGAAAAACTGTTTTTT.

The J gene is TRBJ2-7, the V gene TRBV2, with 8 bases matching TRBD2. The CDR3 contains 17 residues. Germline CDR1 SNHLY, CDR2 FYNNEI. The V gene end was trimmed by 0 bases and the J gene end by 1 base; junction bases not matched to a gene: 8. In DNA form, the CDR3 reads TGTGCCAGCAGTGAAGCTGAGGAGCGGGGGCTATCCTACGAGCAGTACTTC. This gives the protein CASSEAEERGLSYEQYF.

The chain has TRBV9 and TRBJ2-3, with no clear D. Per germline, CDR1 SGDLS and CDR2 YYNGEE. Trimming removed 1 base from V and 2 bases from J, with 5 bases in between. CDR3 length: 13 residues. CDR3 coding DNA: TGTGCCAGCAGCGTATGGTTCACAGATACGCAGTATTTT. It specifies CASSVWFTDTQYF. Based on the CDR3 plus reference TRBV9 and TRBJ2-3, the full variable domain is DSGVTQTPKHLITATGQRVTLRCSPRSGDLSVYWYQQSLDQGLQFLIQYYNGEERAKGNILERFSAQQFPDLHSELNLSSLELGDSALYFCASSVWFTDTQYFGPGTRLTVL.

The rearrangement links TRBV6-6 to TRBJ1-2; 12 nucleotides align to TRBD1. The CDR3 has 14 amino acids. Germline loops: CDR1 MNHNY, CDR2 SVGAGI (reference sequence). J gave up 5 bases and V 8 bases, and 6 bases lay outside the gene matches. CDR3 residues: CASVPGQGAYGYTF. DNA for the CDR3: TGTGCCAGCGTTCCGGGACAGGGGGCTTATGGCTACACCTTC.

The chain recombines TRBV5-5 with TRBJ1-3; D unclear. Trimming cost V 2 bases and J 0 bases, with 12 bases left between them. CDR1 is SGHKS, CDR2 YYEKEE, per germline (reference sequence). The CDR3 spans 16 residues. CDR3 residues: CASSFPGRSSGNTIYF. CDR3 nucleotide sequence: TGTGCCAGCAGCTTCCCGGGAAGGAGCTCTGGAAACACCATATATTTT.

The rearrangement uses TRBV25-1 and TRBJ1-2; TRBD1 aligns across 11 bases. Germline V gene sequence: CDR1 MGHDK, CDR2 SYGVNS. This CDR3 is built from 14 residues. J lost 6 bases, V lost 1 base, and 1 base had no gene match. The CDR3 region is CASSEWGQGDGYTF. The CDR3 coding sequence is TGTGCCAGCAGTGAATGGGGACAGGGGGATGGCTACACCTTC.

The rearrangement joins TRBV27 to TRBJ1-1, with D possibly being TRBD1 (6 bases). The CDR3 has 14 amino acids. Trimming left V 4 bases short and J 4 bases short, with 13 bases between. Germline loops: CDR1 MNHEY, CDR2 SMNVEV (reference sequence). The CDR3 coding sequence is TGTGCCAGCAGTTCGGACGGGGGCATCACTGAAGCTTTCTTT. Its translation: CASSSDGGITEAFF.